A single T cell receptor (beta chain) is shown here with its context. This clonotype was seen ten or more times. It lacks a known antigen. No base quality information exists; no much larger clone differs at one position. These data come from a study of Graves' ophthalmopathy and Graves' hyperthyroidism (dated by TCRdb to the late 2010s). The study in broad terms: Peripheral blood was collected at initial diagnosis, prior to any treatment. In about 6 hyperthyroidism patients, T-cell repertoires of thyroid tissue and blood were compared. To explore V-J signatures that distinguish ophthalmopathy from hyperthyroidism, a discovery set of about a hundred patients was enrolled, made up of 43 with ophthalmopathy and 55 to 65 with stable hyperthyroidism. Following sample collection, hyperthyroidism patients were given methimazole at a starting dose of 30 mg daily, and ophthalmopathy patients were given high-dose intravenous methylprednisolone. For independent validation, a separate cohort was made up of approximately 18 hyperthyroidism patients plus 17 patients who later progressed from hyperthyroidism to ophthalmopathy. To tell Graves' ophthalmopathy apart from Graves' hyperthyroidism, and to predict which patients would progress to ophthalmopathy, the study relied on TCR beta repertoire signatures. In total, under 150 blood samples were TCR-sequenced: approximately 40 ophthalmopathy, some 72 hyperthyroidism and roughly 17 hyperthyroidism-to-ophthalmopathy patients. The paper as a whole reports these results and caveats: In cross-validation, the 13-signature model distinguished ophthalmopathy from stable hyperthyroidism with 85% to 90% sensitivity and around 81% specificity, and in the test set the corresponding values were around 80% and 75%. In validation, the model predicted ophthalmopathy progression with about 70% sensitivity and about 73% specificity; 12 predicted patients were CT-confirmed with GO in a median of around 6.5 months. Sample size was not statistically predetermined, and group allocation was not concealed from the investigators. Most of the expanded thyroid clonotypes with a frequency above 0.001 were also detected in blood, and it was suggested that the thyroid immune response may be reflected by blood repertoires.

For repertoire sequencing, the TCR beta CDR3 regions were amplified from RNA transcripts. HTBI primers and the Qiagen OneStep RT-PCR kit were used in a first-round RT-PCR, which was followed by a second-round multiplex PCR, size selection and purification. Sequencing of the libraries was carried out on an Illumina HiSeq2000 in paired-end mode with 100 bp reads. In the source study's methods: SOAPnuke was used for read processing, and reads with adapters, uncalled bases, a mean Phred below 15, or no exact constant-primer or identifier match were discarded. COPE v1.2.5 was used to merge the high-quality paired reads. Each unique nucleotide sequence was treated as a clonotype, and MiTCR v1.1 was used to align the clonotypes to the IMGT TRB V, D and J references. Analysis was restricted to V-J combinations with a frequency above 0.0001, which covered approximately 99% of repertoires. A TCR clonal expansion and chaos score per V-J combination was defined as the ratio of F50 clonal expansion to chaos observed in the TCRdist matrix. Welch's t-statistics and random forest were used to reduce the features to about a dozen V-J combinations, which were then used as input to a naive Bayes classifier. The similarity between thyroid and blood repertoires was quantified using the Morisita-Horn index. Starting from the raw public reads, TCRdb applied fastp trimming at Q25, assembled clones with MiXCR and retained in-frame beta chains. For every CDR3 protein sequence, its rows merge into one entry that carries the most common genes and DNA. None of the V and J calls come from the authors' own analysis; TCRdb made them. The sample table contains about 390,000 distinct CDR3 sequences; only one count was recorded for about a sixth of them. The biggest ten clones account for 2.4% of the sample.

Hyperthyroidism was defined as stable when no progression to ophthalmopathy occurred within 18 months of follow-up. The hyperthyroidism patients were 18 to 65 years old and newly diagnosed, with a disease duration of less than 2 months. Patients with other autoimmune diseases, uncontrolled infections, pregnancy or lactation were excluded from the study. Clinical symptoms, serum thyroxine, TRAb, thyroid ultrasound and orbital computed tomography were used for diagnosis. PBMCs were isolated from 8 to 10 ml of fresh peripheral blood by Ficoll-Paque density gradient centrifugation. Total RNA was extracted using Trizol reagent, and RNA quality was checked on an Agilent 2100 Bioanalyzer. The CDR3 covers 15 residues, taking in both the cysteine and the phenylalanine. CDR3 DNA is the only sequence kept; it has 45 bases, read in frame from the first base. CDR1 and CDR2 are drawn from the germline V gene (reference sequence): LNHDA, SQIVND. Compared with germline, V lacks 1 base and J lacks 2 bases; bases without a gene match: 4.

Material for sequencing was peripheral blood. The receptor chain draws on TRBV19 and TRBJ2-7, and 8 bases in between align with TRBD1. This TCR derives from an adult woman with stable Graves' hyperthyroidism. The bases are TGTGCCAGTAGTATAGTTCCAGGGGGCACCTACGAGCAGTACTTC. This gives the protein CASSIVPGGTYEQYF.